This section outlines one T cell receptor beta chain sequence together with its context. Its antigen is undetermined. Trimming took off 3 bases at V and 7 bases at J, with 13 bases between the two ends. Germline lookup yields CDR1 GTSNPN and CDR2 SVGIG (reference sequence). The CDR3 has 12 amino acids. This sample stems from a study of cytomegalovirus exposure and HLA in healthy donors. PCR primers comprised 60 Vbeta and 13 Jbeta primers. Clones were sequenced by immunoSEQ multiplex PCR, and TCRdb holds only the in-frame ones, with some missing. The top ten clones hold roughly 5% of a sample with 200,000 to 300,000 clones, 82% of them seen once. Overall study findings and caveats: Later on, an analysis showed TCR association rates differing by HLA locus, with DRB1 the most and HLA-C the fewest.

V and J are TRBV30 and TRBJ2-7; D possibly corresponds to TRBD2 (5 bases). This receptor was taken from a woman between 40 and 50 years old in good health and CMV-seropositive. Sequencing used PBMCs. CDR3 sequence (DNA): TGTGCCTGGAGCGGACCTCCGGGGGAGCAGTACTTC. This sequence encodes CAWSGPPGEQYF.